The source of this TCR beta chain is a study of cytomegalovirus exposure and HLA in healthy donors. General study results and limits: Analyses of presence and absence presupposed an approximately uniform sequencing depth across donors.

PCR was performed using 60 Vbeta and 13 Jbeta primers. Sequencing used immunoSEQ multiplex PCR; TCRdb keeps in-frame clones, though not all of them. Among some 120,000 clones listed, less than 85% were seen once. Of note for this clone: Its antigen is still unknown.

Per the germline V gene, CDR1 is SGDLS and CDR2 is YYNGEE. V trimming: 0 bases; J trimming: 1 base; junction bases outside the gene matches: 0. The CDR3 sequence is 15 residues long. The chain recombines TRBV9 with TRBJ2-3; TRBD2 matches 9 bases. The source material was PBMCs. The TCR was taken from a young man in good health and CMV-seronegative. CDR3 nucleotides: TGTGCCAGCAGCGTAGGGACTAGCGGCACAGATACGCAGTATTTT. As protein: CASSVGTSGTDTQYF.